The 27 T cell receptor beta chains below were found in one sample sequenced in a study of shared clonotypes between healthy human individuals. Profiled with immunoSEQ multiplex PCR; TCRdb holds only in-frame clones, not every one. The repertoire has around 550,000 clones, 90% to 96% of them found once; the top ten carry 0.06%. The sequenced sample was naive CD4+ T cells sorted from blood. Subset of the sample: CD45RA+ positively selected. These TCRs come from a woman aged 25-40 years in good health.

This clone showed up just once. The chain carries TRBV14 and TRBJ2-7; D unclear. V was pared by 0 bases and J by 5 bases, with 8 bases between. This CDR3 has 13 residues. Per germline, CDR1 SGHDN and CDR2 FVKESK. As DNA, the CDR3 is TGTGCCAGCAGCCAAGAGATGCAAGACGAGCAGTACTTC. It translates to CASSQEMQDEQYF.

This chain joins TRBV5-5 and TRBJ1-5; 7 bases match TRBD1. The V segment lost 2 bases and the J segment 4 bases; nucleotides outside the gene matches: 3. Germline V gene lookup returns CDR1 SGHKS and CDR2 YYEKEE (reference sequence). This CDR3 spans 14 amino acids. DNA of the CDR3: TGTGCCAGCAGCTTTGGGACAGAGAATCAGCCCCAGCATTTT. Amino acids: CASSFGTENQPQHF.

This chain uses TRBV7-6 with TRBJ1-4; weak D call: TRBD1 (5 bases). Germline loops: CDR1 SGHVS, CDR2 FNYEAQ. This CDR3 is 15 amino acids long. V shed 1 base and J shed 8 bases, with 14 bases lying between them. This CDR3 is CASSLDGQAGEKLFF. The CDR3 nucleotides are TGTGCCAGCAGCTTAGACGGCCAGGCAGGGGAAAAACTGTTTTTT.

This clone was observed once. The chain carries TRBV11-1 and TRBJ2-5; D call uncertain. Germline V gene sequence: CDR1 SGHAT, CDR2 FQDESV (reference sequence). This CDR3 has 11 residues. V was cut by 5 bases and J by 0 bases, with 1 base left in between. The CDR3 here is CASSHQETQYF. CDR3 in DNA: TGTGCCAGCAGCCACCAAGAGACCCAGTACTTC.

This chain links TRBV30 with TRBJ1-5; D gene uncertain. V lost 0 bases to trimming and J lost 5 bases, with 11 bases between them. Germline V lookup: CDR1 GTSNPN, CDR2 SVGIG (reference sequence). The CDR3 sequence is 14 residues long. As DNA, the CDR3 is TGTGCCTGGAGTGTACTATCGAGCGATCAGCCCCAGCATTTT. The encoded protein is CAWSVLSSDQPQHF.

This chain links TRBV5-4 with TRBJ2-3, with D uncertain. The CDR3 totals 14 residues. The V and J ends lost 1 base and 7 bases respectively, with 13 bases between them. CDR1 SGHNT and CDR2 YYREEE come from the germline V gene (reference sequence). The CDR3 DNA follows: TGTGCCAGCAGCTTGAGGACCCCCGCGCATACGCAGTATTTT. This codes for CASSLRTPAHTQYF.

This clone came up a few times. V is TRBV28 and J is TRBJ2-7; D call uncertain. The CDR3 is made up of 12 amino acids. V gave up 5 bases and J gave up 6 bases, with 11 bases separating them. CDR1 is MDHEN and CDR2 is SYDVKM in the germline V gene. The DNA of the CDR3 is TGTGCCAGCAGTCCCTTGCCGGTCGAGCAGTACTTC. Translation gives CASSPLPVEQYF.

The V gene is TRBV2, the J gene TRBJ2-1, with D perhaps being TRBD1 or TRBD2 (5 bases each). CDR1 SNHLY and CDR2 FYNNEI come from the germline V gene. V lost 2 bases, J lost 0 bases, and 20 bases lay in between. The CDR3 runs 19 residues. CDR3 nucleotides: TGTGCCAGCAGTGAACTCCGGGACCGTACCGCCAGCTCCTACAATGAGCAGTTCTTC. It encodes CASSELRDRTASSYNEQFF.

The V gene is TRBV5-1, the J gene TRBJ2-7, with D perhaps matching TRBD2 (7 bases). This CDR3 comprises 15 residues. The germline gives CDR1 SGHRS, CDR2 YFSETQ. V lost 2 bases to trimming and J lost 3 bases, with 15 bases between them. In DNA, the CDR3 is TGCGCCAGCAGCTTAGGGGGAGGGAACCTCTACGAGCAGTACTTC. Its protein is CASSLGGGNLYEQYF.

J is TRBJ2-3 and V is TRBV18; the D call may be TRBD1 or TRBD2 (5 bases each). This CDR3 is 15 amino acids long. V lost 3 bases to trimming and J lost 2 bases, with 12 bases between them. Germline-derived CDR1 and CDR2 are KGHSH and LQKENI. CDR3 region: CASSPASRDTDTQYF. Here the CDR3 DNA reads TGTGCCAGCTCACCGGCTAGCAGGGACACAGATACGCAGTATTTT.

The J gene is TRBJ2-1, the V gene TRBV5-1; 10 nucleotides match TRBD2. Trimming cost V 0 bases and J 5 bases; bases outside gene matches: 5. The CDR3 length is 16 residues. Germline V gene sequence: CDR1 SGHRS, CDR2 YFSETQ. The CDR3 loop is CASSLAPLAGDNEQFF. The DNA for the CDR3 is TGCGCCAGCAGCTTGGCTCCCCTAGCGGGGGACAATGAGCAGTTCTTC.

V is TRBV19 and J is TRBJ1-1; D is uncertain. V lost 6 bases, J lost 1 base, and 12 bases lay in between. The CDR3 covers 14 residues. Germline V gene lookup returns CDR1 LNHDA and CDR2 SQIVND (reference sequence). DNA of the CDR3: TGTGCCAGTAGCGTAACATCACAGAACACTGAAGCTTTCTTT. This gives the protein CASSVTSQNTEAFF.

This chain links TRBV19 with TRBJ2-3; unclear D gene. The V and J ends lost 7 bases and 0 bases respectively, with 11 bases between them. The CDR3 totals 14 residues. Germline assignment: CDR1 LNHDA and CDR2 SQIVND (reference sequence). The CDR3 region is CASNDGPSTDTQYF. The CDR3 coding sequence is TGTGCCAGTAATGACGGGCCTAGCACAGATACGCAGTATTTT.

V is TRBV19 and J is TRBJ2-3; perhaps D is TRBD1 or TRBD2 (5 bases each). V gave up 7 bases and J gave up 5 bases, with 19 bases separating them. This CDR3 contains 15 residues. Germline V gene data show CDR1 as LNHDA and CDR2 as SQIVND (reference sequence). DNA for the CDR3: TGTGCCAGTACCCTATCGGGGCTAGTGGTAGATACGCAGTATTTT. Protein sequence: CASTLSGLVVDTQYF.

The chain has TRBV21-1 and TRBJ2-7. TRBV21-1 is shown as a pseudogene. The CDR3 covers 14 residues. The CDR3 sequence: CASSSRGRCYEQYF. The CDR3 nucleotides are TGTGCCAGCAGCTCCCGGGGACGGTGCTACGAGCAGTACTTC.

This clone was counted once. The V call is TRBV27, the J call TRBJ1-1; a possible D gene is TRBD1 (5 bases). The CDR3 consists of 15 residues. CDR1 is MNHEY, CDR2 SMNVEV, per germline (reference sequence). Between the trimmed V and J ends, which lost 8 bases and 2 bases, there was a span of 18 bases. Here the CDR3 reads CASGWGDPHNTEAFF. The CDR3 DNA reads as TGTGCCAGCGGGTGGGGGGATCCTCATAACACTGAAGCTTTCTTT.

The chain has TRBV2 and TRBJ2-5; 14 bases line up with TRBD2. The J call is uncertain, as TRBJ2-7 better fits the DNA end. The CDR3 totals 15 residues. Per germline, CDR1 SNHLY and CDR2 FYNNEI. CDR3 nucleotide sequence: TGTGCCAGCAGTTTGGGACTAGCGGGAGTAGACGAGCAGTACTTC. This sequence encodes CASSLGLAGVDEQYF.

The chain employs TRBV9 and TRBJ1-3; 8 bases align to TRBD1. Germline assignment: CDR1 SGDLS and CDR2 YYNGEE. The CDR3 spans 16 residues. V lost 0 bases, J lost 4 bases, and 6 bases stayed unmatched. The CDR3 loop reads CASSVEDRVDGNTIYF. CDR3 bases: TGTGCCAGCAGCGTAGAGGACAGGGTGGACGGAAACACCATATATTTT.

The chain joins TRBV19 to TRBJ1-4; perhaps TRBD1 as D (5 bases). The CDR3 extends over 14 amino acids. V dropped 9 bases and J dropped 8 bases, with 19 bases sitting between them. Germline CDR1 LNHDA, CDR2 SQIVND (reference sequence). The CDR3 reads CASQRSGPPEKLFF. The CDR3 DNA sequence: TGTGCCAGCCAGAGATCGGGGCCACCGGAAAAACTGTTTTTT.

The chain uses TRBV18 and TRBJ1-1; TRBD1 might be the D (6 bases). Germline CDR1 is KGHSH and CDR2 is LQKENI. CDR3 length equals 15 residues. Deletions cut 2 bases from V and 2 bases from J, with 12 bases between. The CDR3 nucleotides are TGTGCCAGCTCACCAAGGACAGAAGTTAACACTGAAGCTTTCTTT. Translated, it gives CASSPRTEVNTEAFF.

The V and J genes are TRBV28 and TRBJ2-3; D unclear. Germline CDR1 reads MDHEN; CDR2 reads SYDVKM. CDR3 size: 11 residues. Trimming took 5 bases from V and 6 from J, leaving 6 bases between them. The CDR3 coding sequence is TGTGCCAGCAGTCGATCTGATACGCAGTATTTT. Its protein product is CASSRSDTQYF.

The chain combines TRBV11-3 with TRBJ2-1; the D is unclear. Germline loops: CDR1 SGHNT, CDR2 YENEEA. The CDR3 has 14 amino acids. V was clipped by 2 bases and J by 5 bases, with 10 bases between them. CDR3 DNA: TGTGCCAGCAGCTTATCCGGCACCCACAATGAGCAGTTCTTC. It yields the protein CASSLSGTHNEQFF. Looking up the rest from reference TRBV11-3 and TRBJ2-1 gives the full variable domain: EAGVVQSPRYKIIEKKQPVAFWCNPISGHNTLYWYLQNLGQGPELLIRYENEEAVDDSQLPKDRFSAERLKGVDSTLKIQPAELGDSAVYLCASSLSGTHNEQFFGPGTRLTVL.

Only a few counts were recorded for this clone. The chain employs TRBV20-1 and TRBJ1-1; D unclear. Germline V gene sequence: CDR1 DFQATT, CDR2 SNEGSKA (reference sequence). This CDR3 spans 11 amino acids. V was clipped by 6 bases and J by 6 bases, with 11 bases between them. The CDR3 protein is CSARPRSEAFF. The CDR3 DNA is TGCAGTGCCAGACCGAGGTCTGAAGCTTTCTTT.

This clone occurred once. The rearrangement uses TRBV2 and TRBJ2-7; 7 positions agree with TRBD1. CDR3 length: 14 amino acids. Germline V gene lookup returns CDR1 SNHLY and CDR2 FYNNEI. V shed 0 bases and J 7 bases; nucleotides not matched to a gene: 6. CDR3 bases: TGTGCCAGCAGTGAAGCAGGTTTCAGGGGGGAGCAGTACTTC. Its protein product is CASSEAGFRGEQYF.

The J gene is TRBJ2-2, the V gene TRBV5-4; perhaps TRBD1 as D (6 bases). There are 15 residues in the CDR3. Germline loops: CDR1 SGHNT, CDR2 YYREEE (reference sequence). The V and J ends lost 4 bases and 4 bases respectively, with 14 bases between them. The CDR3 DNA follows: TGTGCCAGCAGCGGGGTGGGGGCGACCACCGGGGAGCTGTTTTTT. Protein: CASSGVGATTGELFF.

J is TRBJ1-2 and V is TRBV12-5; maybe TRBD1 (6 bases). The V and J ends lost 1 base and 8 bases respectively, with 11 bases between them. The CDR3 contains 13 residues. CDR1 and CDR2 (germline): LGHNT, FRNRAP. The DNA of the CDR3 is TGTGCTAGTGGTTTGGACAGGGCGGGAGGCTACACCTTC. Its translation: CASGLDRAGGYTF.

The V call is TRBV27, the J call TRBJ2-7; 9 positions agree with TRBD2. The V segment lost 2 bases and the J segment 3 bases; nucleotides outside the gene matches: 5. The CDR3 contains 15 residues. The germline gives CDR1 MNHEY, CDR2 SMNVEV (reference sequence). Here the CDR3 DNA reads TGTGCCAGCAGTTTAGGGCGGGGGGGTCTCTACGAGCAGTACTTC. Translating gives CASSLGRGGLYEQYF.